This TCR beta chain was sequenced for a study of T cells in Graves' hyperthyroidism and ophthalmopathy. About the research overall: It was at initial diagnosis, before any treatment, that peripheral blood was collected.

Researchers took RNA transcripts and amplified the TCR beta CDR3 regions from them. Researchers ran a first-round RT-PCR on the TCR CDR3 using the HTBI primer set. TCRdb called the multiplex PCR reads again in MiXCR, with one record for every CDR3 protein. The table includes approximately 260,000 distinct CDR3 sequences, roughly 15% detected once. Findings of the study overall: Model-based prediction identified ophthalmopathy a median roughly 5.9 months prior to its onset.

This CDR3 spans 14 amino acids. Between the trimmed V and J ends, which lost 4 bases and 6 bases, there was a span of 15 bases. Germline V gives CDR1 SNHLY, CDR2 FYNNEI. For this clonotype: Antigen specificity is unknown.

V gene TRBV2 combines with J gene TRBJ1-2; D is unresolved. Material for sequencing was blood. The TCR was taken from a woman aged 50 to 65 with Graves' hyperthyroidism that later progressed to Graves' ophthalmopathy. The CDR3 sequence: CASSVSRREDGYTF. As DNA, the CDR3 is TGTGCCAGCAGTGTTTCCAGGCGCGAGGATGGCTACACCTTC.